This TCR beta chain was recorded in a study of EBV T-cell therapy then PD-1 blockade in nasopharyngeal carcinoma. V was cut by 7 bases and J by 7 bases, with 10 bases left in between. Germline V gives CDR1 SNHLY, CDR2 FYNNEI. This CDR3 comprises 11 residues. Treatment given: AdE1-LMPpoly-expanded autologous EBV-specific T-cell therapy followed by anti-PD-1 nivolumab. Sequencing used immunoSEQ multiplex PCR; TCRdb keeps in-frame clones, though not all of them. The table records some 21,000 clones, approximately 87% of them present only once. Regarding this clone: Antigen specificity is unknown.

The gene calls are TRBV2 and TRBJ1-1; D gene ambiguous. Source: CD8+ T cells from blood, taken around day 58 from a patient whose treatment included autologous EBV-specific T cells and nivolumab. The sequence came from a middle-aged man with nasopharyngeal carcinoma. In DNA form, the CDR3 reads TGTGCCAGCATTGGGGTTCATGAAGCTTTCTTT. It translates to CASIGVHEAFF. The complete variable domain, with remaining parts taken from reference TRBV2 and TRBJ1-1, reads EPEVTQTPSHQVTQMGQEVILRCVPISNHLYFYWYRQILGQKVEFLVSFYNNEISEKSEIFDDQFSVERPDGSNFTLKIRSTKLEDSAMYFCASIGVHEAFFGQGTRLTVV.